This T cell receptor (beta chain) was identified in a study of blood T cell repertoires in COVID-19. Study overall: Nucleic acid was either cDNA or gDNA, and it came from T cells, B-cell-depleted T cells, or PBMCs.

The cohort comprised adults aged about 18 to 100 years residing in under 30 US areas. Researchers sorted participants into cohorts using their self-reported clinical history. Source study methods: For nucleated cells, counts were estimated from reference gene primer amplification. TCRdb's table, derived via immunoSEQ multiplex PCR, lists solely in-frame clones and lacks some. Clone size and V and J calls were adopted from that table, with D and trimming inferred from the DNA. Altogether 400,000 to 450,000 clones are present, around 89% being singletons, with the ten largest covering roughly 1.1%. Trimming took off 3 bases at V and 5 bases at J, with 10 bases between the two ends. This CDR3 contains 13 residues. CDR1 is KGHSH and CDR2 is LQKENI in the germline V gene. This clone was seen a few times.

The specimen sequenced was PBMCs or T cells enriched from blood (not recorded which). The receptor comes from a man in his thirties or forties who had recovered from COVID-19. V is TRBV18 and J is TRBJ2-5; no firm D call. The CDR3 region has the DNA TGTGCCAGCTCACCCTCAGGAAGCGAGACCCAGTACTTC. As protein: CASSPSGSETQYF.